The rows below give T cell receptor beta chains drawn from one sample of a study of regulatory T cells in long-lasting Graves disease. Using its own MiXCR run on the multiplex PCR reads, TCRdb lists one record per CDR3 protein. Among about 400,000 distinct CDR3 sequences listed, about 20% were seen once. Sequenced here: peripheral blood mononuclear cells (PBMCs), sampled when the disease was refractory, from a patient treated with antithyroid drugs. These receptor sequences come from a female donor with Graves disease. The CDR3 runs from the conserved cysteine through the conserved F or W. The order of the fields is D gene, clone size, J gene, V gene, CDR3 DNA, CDR3 protein. A D gene is named only where the DNA matches it firmly. Only some rows state a clone size, as once, few, many or a class for expanded clones.

>TRBD1|NA|TRBJ1-4|TRBV10-3
TGTGCCATCAGTGAGGGACAGGGAACGCAAAAACTGTTTTTT
CAISEGQGTQKLFF
>NA|few|TRBJ1-3|TRBV7-2
TGTGCCAGCAGCCCCCCCGTCGGCACCATATATTTT
CASSPPVGTIYF
>NA|many|TRBJ2-4|TRBV20-1
TGCAGTGCTGAAGCCGGGGTGGAAAACATTCAGTACTTC
CSAEAGVENIQYF
>TRBD1|NA|TRBJ2-1|TRBV28
TGTGCCAGCACCCCGGGACAGCCCTACAATGAGCAGTTCTTC
CASTPGQPYNEQFF
>TRBD2|many|TRBJ2-4|TRBV30
TGTGCCTATCTTCGGGAGGGCAAAAACATTCAGTACTTC
CAYLREGKNIQYF
>NA|many|TRBJ1-2|TRBV6-1
TGTGCCAGCGGACTCGGACTCATCTATGGCTACACCTTC
CASGLGLIYGYTF
>TRBD2|few|TRBJ2-7|TRBV7-2
TGTGCCAGCAGCTTAGAGGTAGCGGGAGGATACGAGCAGTACTTC
CASSLEVAGGYEQYF
>TRBD1|few|TRBJ1-2|TRBV10-2
TGCGCCAGCAGTGAAACAGGGGGCTCCTATGGCTACACCTTC
CASSETGGSYGYTF
>NA|few|TRBJ2-7|TRBV13
TGTGCCAGCAGTCCACCGGACGCTTCCTACGAGCAGTACTTC
CASSPPDASYEQYF
>NA|many|TRBJ2-4|TRBV24-1
TGTGCCACCAGTGAACCATTCAGGAACATTCAGTACTTC
CATSEPFRNIQYF
>NA|NA|TRBJ2-5|TRBV13
TGTGCCAGCCGTCCCCGGGGCGGGACCAAAGAGACCCAGTACTTC
CASRPRGGTKETQYF
>NA|few|TRBJ2-7|TRBV29-1
TGCAGCGCTCGGACAAGAGTTACCTACGAGCAGTACTTC
CSARTRVTYEQYF
>TRBD1|many|TRBJ2-7|TRBV2
TGTGCCAGCAGTGCGCATCCGGGACAGGCCGGCTACGAGCAGTACTTC
CASSAHPGQAGYEQYF
>TRBD1|many|TRBJ2-7|TRBV11-1
TGTGCCAGCAGCTTGACATTCACCCTCAGACCGGGACAGGGGTCCTCCTACGAGCAGTACTTC
CASSLTFTLRPGQGSSYEQYF
>TRBD2|few|TRBJ2-1|TRBV27
TGTGCCAGCAGAAAAAGGGACTATTACAATGAGCAGTTCTTC
CASRKRDYYNEQFF
>TRBD1|NA|TRBJ1-1|TRBV20-1
TGCAGTGCCACAGGACAGGGCGGGACTGAAGCTTTCTTT
CSATGQGGTEAFF
>TRBD1|many|TRBJ2-6|TRBV28
TGTGCCAGCAGGCAGACAGGGGGGGCTGGGGCCAACGTCCTGACTTTC
CASRQTGGAGANVLTF
>NA|few|TRBJ1-1|TRBV19
TGTGCCAGTCGGGGTTTCGGGGGGCTGAACACTGAAGCTTTCTTT
CASRGFGGLNTEAFF
>NA|many|TRBJ1-1|TRBV2
TGTGCCAGCAGGAACCGGAACACTGAAGCTTTCTTT
CASRNRNTEAFF
>NA|many|TRBJ2-7|TRBV6-2/TRBV6-3
TGTGCCAGCAGACCCGACACTCTTGGGGGATGGTACTTC
CASRPDTLGGWYF
>TRBD1|many|TRBJ1-5|TRBV12-3/TRBV12-4
TGTGCCAGCAGGAACTTTGGACAGGGGGAGAATCAGCCCCAGCATTTT
CASRNFGQGENQPQHF
>TRBD2|many|TRBJ2-7|TRBV11-1
TGTGCCAGCAGCTCCACTAGCGGGGCTCCCTACGAGCAGTACTTC
CASSSTSGAPYEQYF
>NA|NA|TRBJ1-1|TRBV29-1
TGCAGCGTATCGGGAGCATGCAAGACTGAAGCTTTCTTT
CSVSGACKTEAFF
>NA|few|TRBJ2-7|TRBV30
TGTGCCTGGAGTATGGGCCCGTACGAGCAGTACTTC
CAWSMGPYEQYF
>TRBD2|few|TRBJ2-5|TRBV3-1
TGTGCCAGCAGCCAAGGAAGACTTAGCGGGGAGACCCAGTACTTC
CASSQGRLSGETQYF
>NA|few|TRBJ2-2|TRBV3-2
TGTGCCAGCAGCCAAGATCGGCAGCCACCCCCCGGGGAGCTGTTTTTT
CASSQDRQPPPGELFF
>NA|NA|TRBJ2-4|TRBV28
TGTGCCAGCGTGGCGGAGGCAGGCCTGCCCATTCAGTACTTC
CASVAEAGLPIQYF
>NA|many|TRBJ1-1|TRBV2
TGTGCCAGCAGGAGGGCAGGTTTGAACACTGAAGCTTTCTTT
CASRRAGLNTEAFF
>NA|few|TRBJ1-5|TRBV7-2
TGTGCCAGCAGCTTAGGACAGCCCCAGCCCCAGCATTTT
CASSLGQPQPQHF
>TRBD2|NA|TRBJ2-1|TRBV19
TGTGCCAGTAGTATAGATGCTAGCGGGCCCTACAATGAGCAGTTCTTC
CASSIDASGPYNEQFF
>TRBD1|many|TRBJ2-7|TRBV13
TGTGCCAGCAGCCCCCGGGACAGGGACTCCTACGAGCAGTACTTC
CASSPRDRDSYEQYF
>NA|many|TRBJ1-2|TRBV28
TGTGCCAGCAGTCCGAACATCAGGGTTAACGGCTACACCTTC
CASSPNIRVNGYTF
>NA|few|TRBJ2-1|TRBV27
TGTGCCAGCAGTTACCGGTTAGGCTCCTACAATGAGCAGTTCTTC
CASSYRLGSYNEQFF
>TRBD2|many|TRBJ2-7|TRBV20-1
TGCAGTGCTATTCTAGCGGGAAGCTACGAGCAGTACTTC
CSAILAGSYEQYF
>NA|NA|TRBJ1-2|TRBV30
TGTGCCTGCCCAAGCCGGGGTGGACTCGGTGGCTACACCTTC
CACPSRGGLGGYTF
>NA|many|TRBJ2-5|TRBV7-9
TGTGCCAGCAGCTCCCTCCAGGGGCAAGAGACCCAGTACTTC
CASSSLQGQETQYF
>NA|many|TRBJ1-2|TRBV7-3
TGTGCCAGCAGCCCCTTGGGGCCGATGGATGGCTACACCTTC
CASSPLGPMDGYTF
>NA|many|TRBJ1-1|TRBV12-3/TRBV12-4
TGTGCCAGCAGTGCCCCCGAAGGGGGAAGGAACACTGAAGCTTTCTTT
CASSAPEGGRNTEAFF
>NA|many|TRBJ1-1|TRBV12-3/TRBV12-4
TGTGCCAGCACCCTGATGGCGGTTTGGACTGAAGCTTTCTTT
CASTLMAVWTEAFF